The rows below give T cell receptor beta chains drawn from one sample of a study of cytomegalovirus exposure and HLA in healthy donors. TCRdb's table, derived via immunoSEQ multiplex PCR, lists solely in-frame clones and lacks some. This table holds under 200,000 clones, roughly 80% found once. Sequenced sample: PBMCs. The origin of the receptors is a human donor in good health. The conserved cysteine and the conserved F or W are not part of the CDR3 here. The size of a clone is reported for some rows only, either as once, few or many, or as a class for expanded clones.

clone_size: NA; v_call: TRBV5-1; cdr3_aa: ASSPNQGRWTEAF
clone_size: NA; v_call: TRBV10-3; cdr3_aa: AISAYKLQVGSSYNSPLH
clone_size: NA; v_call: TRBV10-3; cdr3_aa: AIKGYSEESQY
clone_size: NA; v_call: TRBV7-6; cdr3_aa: ASSQTSGVAKNIQY
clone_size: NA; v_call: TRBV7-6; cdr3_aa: ASSLIAGGTPDTQY
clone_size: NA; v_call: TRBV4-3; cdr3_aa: ASSQDQAHSSYNSPLH
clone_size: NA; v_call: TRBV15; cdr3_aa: ATSREGRILDGYT
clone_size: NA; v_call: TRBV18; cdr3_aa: ASATGGFETQY
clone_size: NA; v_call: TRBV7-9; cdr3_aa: ASSTTGTSATNEQF
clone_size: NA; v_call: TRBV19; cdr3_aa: ASSTAAGSSYEQY
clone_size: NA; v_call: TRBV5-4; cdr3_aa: ASSTPGQGLTNEKLF
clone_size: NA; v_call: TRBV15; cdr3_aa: ATSRDLVENQPQH
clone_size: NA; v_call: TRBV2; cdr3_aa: ASSEDSLTHSPLH
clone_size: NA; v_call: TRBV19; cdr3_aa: ASSNTGTEVYT
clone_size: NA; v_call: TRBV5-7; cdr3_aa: ASSRTGELF
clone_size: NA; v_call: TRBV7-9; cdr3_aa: ASSARGTGTDTQY
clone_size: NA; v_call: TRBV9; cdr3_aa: ASSVGRVTGGADTQY
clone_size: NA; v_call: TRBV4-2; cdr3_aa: ASSQDGQGLNNEQF
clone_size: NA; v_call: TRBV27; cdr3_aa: ASSPGGAGYGYT
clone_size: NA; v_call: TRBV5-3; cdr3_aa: ARSFRLSMWEKLF
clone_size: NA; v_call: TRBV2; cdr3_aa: AGGGPANSPLH
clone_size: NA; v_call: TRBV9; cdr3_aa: ASSAGHGNQPQH
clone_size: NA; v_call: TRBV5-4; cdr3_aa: ASSSPSVGTQY
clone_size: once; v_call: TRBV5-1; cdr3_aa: ASSLGQGGTGELF
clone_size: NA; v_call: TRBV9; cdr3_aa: ASSVGFGSSYEQY
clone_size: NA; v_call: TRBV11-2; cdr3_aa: ASSFEGEKLF
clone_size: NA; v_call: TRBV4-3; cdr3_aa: ASSWGQGGTEAF
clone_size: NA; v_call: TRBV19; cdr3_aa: ATKGQENTEAF
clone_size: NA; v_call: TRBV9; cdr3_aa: ASSPHGLGSTDTQY
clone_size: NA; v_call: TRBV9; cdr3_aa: ASSVGQFNSYEQY
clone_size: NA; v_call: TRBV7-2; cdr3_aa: ASSRGGAYEQY
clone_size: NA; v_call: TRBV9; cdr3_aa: ASSVGTSGDSYEQY
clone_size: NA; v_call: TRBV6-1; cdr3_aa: ASSGGLAGGNEQF
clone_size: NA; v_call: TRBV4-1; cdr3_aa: ASRKGAGSSYEQY
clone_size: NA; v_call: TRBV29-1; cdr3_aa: SVRQGYGSYNEQF
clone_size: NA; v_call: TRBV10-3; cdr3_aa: AISRTGISGNTIY
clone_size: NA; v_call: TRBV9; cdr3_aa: ASSVEGQTNEKLF
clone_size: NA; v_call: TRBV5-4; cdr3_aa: ASSFETGGFGNTIY
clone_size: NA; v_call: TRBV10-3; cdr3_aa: AVLIFNEQF
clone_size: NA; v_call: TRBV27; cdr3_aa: ASRRAGGTEAF